This T cell receptor beta chain was observed in a study of blood T cell repertoires in COVID-19. V was clipped by 6 bases and J by 4 bases, with 15 bases between them. This CDR3 region has 14 residues. Germline CDR1 MNHEY, CDR2 SVGEGT. Profiling relied on immunoSEQ multiplex PCR, and the TCRdb table lists in-frame clones only, not all of them. The sample lists approximately 85,000 clones; about nine tenths were seen once. The sequenced sample was peripheral blood. V usage is TRBV6-2 or TRBV6-3 and J usage is TRBJ2-5; possible D gene TRBD1, 6 bases. The sequence came from a woman in her fifties or sixties in a cohort sampled during active COVID-19. The CDR3, as DNA: TGTGCCAGCAGCCCTAACAGGGTGATAGAGACCCAGTACTTC. It encodes CASSPNRVIETQYF.